This T cell receptor beta chain came from a study of blood T cell repertoires in COVID-19. Study-wide background: Acute and convalescent COVID-19 samples came from the United States, Italy and Spain. Sample material is recorded as cDNA or gDNA derived from T cells, B-cell-depleted T cells, or PBMCs.

Source study methods: Amplified reference gene primers provided the basis for estimating nucleated cell counts. Using immunoSEQ multiplex PCR, the repertoire was profiled, and TCRdb retains in-frame clones only, with some absent. The DNA gave D and trimming, while V, J and clone size come from that table. The table lists fewer than 45,000 clones, around 90% of them singletons, with approximately 26% in the top ten. Per germline, CDR1 LNHDA and CDR2 SQIVND (reference sequence). V shed 6 bases, J shed 5 bases, and the junction held 7 bases outside the gene matches. This CDR3 contains 14 residues. This receptor was taken from a man in his 60s with active or convalescent COVID-19. Sequencing was performed on peripheral blood. The rearrangement joins TRBV19 to TRBJ2-1; 7 bases match TRBD1. This chain's CDR3 is CASRSDRVNNEQFF. CDR3 coding DNA: TGTGCCAGTAGAAGCGACAGGGTGAACAATGAGCAGTTCTTC.